This TCR beta chain originates from a study of T cell responses to AZD1222 COVID-19 vaccine. The V and J ends lost 0 bases and 4 bases, in that order; junction bases with no gene match: 6. This CDR3 has 15 amino acids. The germline V gene encodes CDR1 SGHRS and CDR2 YFSETQ. A word on this clone: The antigen is undetermined.

TCRdb's copy holds only in-frame clones and misses some; the assay was immunoSEQ multiplex PCR. The data show some 110,000 clones, around 92% seen once. Study outcomes and limitations: Donors were largely white British and mainly female; clonal diversity was possibly underestimated. CD4 TCRs linked to vaccination spanned spike, dominating at 160-218 and 743-854. Of spike-specific TCRs, nearly half reportedly target regions left unmutated in variants. Repertoires were sampled only after the peak T cell response.

The origin of this receptor is an adult in good health. The sequences come from peripheral blood, collected on day 0 of AZD1222 vaccination. This chain connects TRBV5-1 to TRBJ1-1; 7 nucleotides agree with TRBD1. CDR3 sequence (DNA): TGCGCCAGCAGCTTGGAGGCCAGGGGGGGCACTGAAGCTTTCTTT. Amino acid sequence: CASSLEARGGTEAFF.